Below are 25 T cell receptor beta chains sequenced from a single sample in a study of identical twins. TCRdb reanalysed the 5' RACE reads using MiXCR and keeps one entry per CDR3 protein. This sample has 350,000 to 450,000 distinct CDR3 sequences, with approximately 17% found just once. Sequencing used naive T cells sorted from blood. These receptors came from a man over 45 in good health.

Only a few counts were recorded for this clonotype. This chain links TRBV5-1 with TRBJ2-3; no clear D. The germline gives CDR1 SGHRS, CDR2 YFSETQ. The V end lost 0 bases, the J end lost 6 bases, and 11 bases lay between the germline ends. The CDR3 contains 14 residues. The CDR3 loop is CASSLGSMMDTQYF. In DNA form, the CDR3 reads TGCGCCAGCAGCTTGGGTAGCATGATGGATACGCAGTATTTT.

This clonotype was seen at least ten times. The genes are TRBV12-3 or TRBV12-4 and TRBJ1-5; no clear D gene. CDR3 length: 15 residues. Trimming stripped 6 bases from V and 2 bases from J, with 14 bases between. The CDR3 is CASRLETLGNQPQHF. The CDR3 DNA is TGTGCCAGCAGATTGGAGACATTGGGCAATCAGCCCCAGCATTTT.

V usage is TRBV6-5 and J usage is TRBJ2-5; no clear D. Per germline, CDR1 MNHEY and CDR2 SVGAGI. The CDR3 contains 16 residues. V was shortened by 0 bases and J by 5 bases, with 16 bases between the two germline ends. CDR3: CASSYSTSGNWETQYF. The DNA of the CDR3 is TGTGCCAGCAGTTACTCAACTTCTGGCAATTGGGAGACCCAGTACTTC.

This rearrangement joins TRBV6-2 or TRBV6-3 to TRBJ2-1, with 8 bases aligning to TRBD2. The CDR3 is made up of 17 amino acids. With 1 base clipped from V and 9 bases from J, the junction kept 14 bases outside the gene matches. CDR1 and CDR2 (germline): MNHEY, SVGEGT. The DNA for the CDR3 is TGTGCCAGCAGTTACTTCCCTCGGATTAGCGGGATAAGTGAGCAGTTCTTC. Its translation is CASSYFPRISGISEQFF.

This clonotype has a handful of counts. The chain combines TRBV7-9 with TRBJ1-6; D is undetermined. This CDR3 spans 14 amino acids. V was pared by 3 bases and J by 7 bases, with 10 bases between. Germline CDR1 reads SEHNR; CDR2 reads FQNEAQ (reference sequence). The CDR3 coding sequence is TGTGCCAGCAGCTTCGTGGCCCCAAATTCACCCCTCCACTTT. Translated, it gives CASSFVAPNSPLHF.

Many counts were recorded for this clonotype. The chain links TRBV6-5 to TRBJ2-1; maybe TRBD2 (5 bases). Trimming cost V 1 base and J 10 bases, with 20 bases left between them. The CDR3 contains 16 residues. The germline gives CDR1 MNHEY, CDR2 SVGAGI. This CDR3 is CASSYFGGTPAEEQFF. The CDR3 DNA follows: TGTGCCAGCAGTTACTTCGGAGGCACCCCGGCTGAGGAGCAGTTCTTC.

This clonotype was detected a few times. The gene calls are TRBV7-9 and TRBJ2-7; the D gene is possibly TRBD1 (5 bases). Trimming removed 5 bases from V and 5 bases from J, with 16 bases in between. The CDR3 is 14 amino acids. The germline V gene has CDR1 SEHNR and CDR2 FQNEAQ (reference sequence). CDR3 sequence: CASSNRPPGHEQYF. The CDR3 bases are TGTGCCAGCAGCAACAGGCCCCCTGGGCACGAGCAGTACTTC.

The chain is built from TRBV6-5 and TRBJ2-2; D is uncertain. There are 16 residues in the CDR3. In germline, CDR1 is MNHEY, CDR2 SVGAGI. With 0 bases removed from V and 6 bases from J, the gap between germline ends came to 14 bases. CDR3: CASSYSSQDGAGELFF. DNA of the CDR3: TGTGCCAGCAGTTACTCGAGCCAAGACGGAGCCGGGGAGCTGTTTTTT.

Notes on this clonotype: This may be a read error: a much more frequent sequence differs by one nucleotide. The chain has TRBV7-2 and TRBJ2-1, with 9 bases that match TRBD1. Germline lookup yields CDR1 SGHTA and CDR2 FQGNSA. The CDR3 runs to 15 residues. The CDR3 bases are TGTGTCAGCAGCCGACCGGGACAGGGCTCCAATGAGCAGTTCTTC. The encoded protein is CVSSRPGQGSNEQFF.

In this sample, this clonotype turned up a few times. The chain combines TRBV12-3 or TRBV12-4 with TRBJ1-1; no firm D call. Trimming took 8 bases from V and 7 from J, leaving 17 bases between them. CDR3 length: 13 residues. CDR3 amino acids: CASRARGGGEAFF. The CDR3 region has the DNA TGTGCCAGCCGCGCCCGGGGAGGAGGTGAAGCTTTCTTT.

This clonotype was counted many times. The gene calls are TRBV5-1 and TRBJ1-1, with D possibly matching TRBD1 (5 bases). The CDR3 spans 16 residues. V was trimmed by 0 bases and J by 0 bases, leaving 12 bases between them. Germline lookup yields CDR1 SGHRS and CDR2 YFSETQ. CDR3 sequence (DNA): TGCGCCAGCAGCTTGGTGGTGGGCAGGGTGAACACTGAAGCTTTCTTT. It encodes CASSLVVGRVNTEAFF.

This sequence joins TRBV28 and TRBJ1-2; no reliable D call. Germline V gene sequence: CDR1 MDHEN, CDR2 SYDVKM. This CDR3 is built from 14 residues. V was pared by 7 bases and J by 2 bases, with 14 bases between. As DNA, the CDR3 is TGTGCCAGCACCCTTACGGGCGGGAACTATGGCTACACCTTC. Translated, it gives CASTLTGGNYGYTF.

This clonotype was detected many times. One end of the junction fails to match germline, which may point to a read error. This chain joins TRBV29-1 and TRBJ1-1, with D possibly TRBD1 on 6 matching bases. From germline, CDR1 is SQVTM and CDR2 ANQGSEA. The CDR3 covers 14 residues. CDR3 sequence (DNA): TGCAGCGCTCTGAACAGGGTGGGGAACGCTGAAGCTTTCTTT. This codes for CSALNRVGNAEAFF.

This clonotype was recorded many times. This chain links TRBV7-2 with TRBJ2-3; 9 nucleotides line up with TRBD2. The CDR3 is 15 amino acids. Germline V lookup: CDR1 SGHTA, CDR2 FQGNSA. V shed 2 bases, J shed 5 bases, and the junction held 5 bases outside the gene matches. The CDR3 region has the DNA TGTGCCAGCAGCTTAAGTTTACTAGCGGGAGATACGCAGTATTTT. Amino acid sequence: CASSLSLLAGDTQYF.

The table lists this clonotype with a few counts. V and J are TRBV19 and TRBJ2-1; 12 bases fit TRBD2. This CDR3 has 15 amino acids. The ends lost 9 bases at V and 4 bases at J; junction bases unmatched: 7. Germline CDR1 reads LNHDA; CDR2 reads SQIVND (reference sequence). The CDR3 sequence: CASAEGLAGYNEQFF. Here the CDR3 DNA reads TGTGCCAGCGCTGAAGGACTAGCGGGGTACAATGAGCAGTTCTTC.

This clonotype was seen ten or more times. This rearrangement joins TRBV5-1 to TRBJ2-4, with D maybe TRBD1 (6 bases). V dropped 4 bases and J dropped 9 bases, with 20 bases sitting between them. Germline CDR1 is SGHRS and CDR2 is YFSETQ. The CDR3 runs to 15 residues. DNA of the CDR3: TGCGCCAGCAGCCACACGGACAGAAACAGCGGCATTCAGTACTTC. Translation: CASSHTDRNSGIQYF. The whole variable domain, filled in from reference TRBV5-1 and TRBJ2-4, reads KAGVTQTPRYLIKTRGQQVTLSCSPISGHRSVSWYQQTPGQGLQFLFEYFSETQRNKGNFPGRFSGRQFSNSRSEMNVSTLELGDSALYLCASSHTDRNSGIQYFGAGTRLSVL.

This clonotype was observed many times. A read error may produce the germline difference seen at one junction end. The chain joins TRBV20-1 to TRBJ1-3; D is unclear. Germline lookup yields CDR1 DFQATT and CDR2 SNEGSKA (reference sequence). This CDR3 contains 12 residues. The CDR3 DNA sequence: TGCAGTGCCAGAGAGGGTATAGGTACCATATATTTT. This encodes CSAREGIGTIYF.

At least ten counts were recorded for this clonotype. This sequence joins TRBV3-1 and TRBJ1-6, with TRBD1 matching 9 bases. This CDR3 contains 15 residues. With V trimmed by 8 bases and J by 7 bases, 9 bases remained unmatched. CDR1 LGHDT and CDR2 YNNKEL come from the germline V gene (reference sequence). In nucleotides, the CDR3 is TGTGCCAGCTCCCTCGGGACAGGGATCAATTCACCCCTCCACTTT. It specifies CASSLGTGINSPLHF.

In its sample, this clonotype was seen many times. The rearrangement joins TRBV10-3 to TRBJ2-5; 7 nucleotides agree with TRBD1. With 3 bases clipped from V and 4 bases from J, the junction kept 11 bases outside the gene matches. The CDR3 length is 16 residues. Germline values: CDR1 ENHRY, CDR2 SYGVKD. The CDR3 DNA follows: TGTGCCATCAGTGACGGACTTGGACAGGTATCAGAGACCCAGTACTTC. Encoded protein: CAISDGLGQVSETQYF.

The chain combines TRBV3-1 with TRBJ1-1; TRBD1 is a possible D gene (6 bases). This CDR3 has 13 amino acids. Trimming took off 0 bases at V and 9 bases at J, with 11 bases between the two ends. The germline gives CDR1 LGHDT, CDR2 YNNKEL (reference sequence). In DNA form, the CDR3 reads TGTGCCAGCAGCCAAGATCTGGGGGCTCAAGCTTTCTTT. Translation gives CASSQDLGAQAFF.

The V gene is TRBV24-1, the J gene TRBJ1-4, with unresolved D. V was shortened by 7 bases and J by 7 bases, with 12 bases between the two germline ends. The CDR3 spans 13 residues. Germline V gene lookup returns CDR1 KGHDR and CDR2 SFDVKD. CDR3 DNA sequence: TGTGCCACCAGCCGGGGTTGGGGTGAAAAACTGTTTTTT. Protein product: CATSRGWGEKLFF.

This clonotype occurred a few times. The genes are TRBV19 and TRBJ2-3, with 8 bases fitting TRBD1. J gave up 3 bases and V 4 bases, and 3 bases lay outside the gene matches. The CDR3 is made up of 14 amino acids. CDR1 is LNHDA and CDR2 is SQIVND in the germline V gene (reference sequence). CDR3: CASSTQGATDTQYF. In nucleotides, the CDR3 is TGTGCCAGTAGTACCCAGGGGGCTACAGATACGCAGTATTTT.

There are a few counts of this clonotype. The chain couples TRBV29-1 to TRBJ1-2, with TRBD1 as a possible D gene (6 bases). The CDR3 covers 13 residues. Trimming pared 3 bases from V and 4 bases from J, leaving 12 bases between. Germline CDR1 SQVTM, CDR2 ANQGSEA. CDR3 protein: CSVEQGRSYGYTF. The CDR3 bases are TGCAGCGTTGAGCAGGGGCGAAGCTATGGCTACACCTTC.

A few counts support this clonotype. This chain joins TRBV7-2 and TRBJ2-1; D call uncertain. Trimming removed 0 bases at V and 5 bases at J, with 8 bases between. The CDR3 totals 14 residues. The germline gives CDR1 SGHTA, CDR2 FQGNSA. The CDR3 sequence is CASSLAGKDNEQFF. In DNA, the CDR3 is TGTGCCAGCAGCTTAGCGGGGAAGGACAATGAGCAGTTCTTC.

This chain links TRBV4-3 with TRBJ2-2, with D tentatively TRBD1 (5 bases). The CDR3 has 18 residues. Trimming cost V 2 bases and J 3 bases, with 19 bases left between them. Germline V gene sequence: CDR1 LGHNA, CDR2 YSLEER. The chain's CDR3 is CASSQSLLQGIDTGELFF. The DNA of the CDR3 is TGCGCCAGCAGCCAATCTTTATTGCAGGGAATCGACACCGGGGAGCTGTTTTTT.